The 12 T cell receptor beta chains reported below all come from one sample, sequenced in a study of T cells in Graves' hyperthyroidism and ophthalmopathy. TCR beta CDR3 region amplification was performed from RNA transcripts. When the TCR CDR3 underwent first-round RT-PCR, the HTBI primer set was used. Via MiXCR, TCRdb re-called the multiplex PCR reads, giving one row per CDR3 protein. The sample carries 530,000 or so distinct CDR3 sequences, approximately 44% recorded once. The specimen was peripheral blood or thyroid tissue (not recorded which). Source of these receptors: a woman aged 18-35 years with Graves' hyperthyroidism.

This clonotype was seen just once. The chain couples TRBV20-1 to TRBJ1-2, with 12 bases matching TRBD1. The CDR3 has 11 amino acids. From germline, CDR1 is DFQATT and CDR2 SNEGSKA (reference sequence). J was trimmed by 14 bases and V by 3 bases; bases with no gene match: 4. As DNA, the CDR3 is TGCAGTGCTAGGGGACAGGGGGCTGGAACCTTC. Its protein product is CSARGQGAGTF.

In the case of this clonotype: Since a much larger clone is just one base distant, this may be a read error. The CDR3 bases are TGTGCCAGCAGCCCAGGGGACCGAGAGGGAGGGACCCAGTACTTC. Protein sequence: CASSPGDREGGTQYF. The gene calls are TRBV5-5 and TRBJ2-5; D may be TRBD1 or TRBD2 (6 bases each). CDR3 size: 15 residues. Deletions cut 4 bases from V and 7 bases from J, with 20 bases between. Germline CDR1 SGHKS, CDR2 YYEKEE (reference sequence). The complete variable domain, with remaining parts taken from reference TRBV5-5 and TRBJ2-5, reads DAGVTQSPTHLIKTRGQQVTLRCSPISGHKSVSWYQQVLGQGPQFIFQYYEKEERGRGNFPDRFSARQFPNYSSELNVNALLLGDSALYLCASSPGDREGGTQYFGPGTRLLVL.

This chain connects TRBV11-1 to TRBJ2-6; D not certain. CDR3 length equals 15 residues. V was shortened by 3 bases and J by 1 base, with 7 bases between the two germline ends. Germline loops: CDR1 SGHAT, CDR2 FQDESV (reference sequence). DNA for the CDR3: TGTGCCAGCAGCTTCATGCTTTCTGGGGCCAACGTCCTGACTTTC. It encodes CASSFMLSGANVLTF.

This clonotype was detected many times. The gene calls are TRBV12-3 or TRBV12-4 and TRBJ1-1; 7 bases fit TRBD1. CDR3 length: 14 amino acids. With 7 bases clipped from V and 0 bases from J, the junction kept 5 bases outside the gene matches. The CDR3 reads CASTFDRVNTEAFF. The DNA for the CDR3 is TGTGCCAGCACCTTCGACAGGGTGAACACTGAAGCTTTCTTT.

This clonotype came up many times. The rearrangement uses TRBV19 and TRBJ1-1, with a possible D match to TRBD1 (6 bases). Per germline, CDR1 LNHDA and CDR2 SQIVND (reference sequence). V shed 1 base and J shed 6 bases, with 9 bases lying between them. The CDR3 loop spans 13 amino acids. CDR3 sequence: CASSIVQGAEAFF. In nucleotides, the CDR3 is TGTGCCAGTAGTATAGTACAGGGAGCTGAAGCTTTCTTT.

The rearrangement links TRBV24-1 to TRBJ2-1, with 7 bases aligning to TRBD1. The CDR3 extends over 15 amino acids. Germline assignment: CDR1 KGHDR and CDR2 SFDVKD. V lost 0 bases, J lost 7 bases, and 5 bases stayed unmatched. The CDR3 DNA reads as TGTGCCACCAGTGATTTGACGAGCAGGGGGAATGAGCAGTTCTTC. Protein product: CATSDLTSRGNEQFF.

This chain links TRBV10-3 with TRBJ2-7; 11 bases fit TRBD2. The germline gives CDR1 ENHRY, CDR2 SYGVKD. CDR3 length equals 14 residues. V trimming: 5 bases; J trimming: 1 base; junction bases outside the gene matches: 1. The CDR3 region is CAISTSGRSYEQYF. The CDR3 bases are TGTGCCATCAGTACTAGCGGGAGATCCTACGAGCAGTACTTC.

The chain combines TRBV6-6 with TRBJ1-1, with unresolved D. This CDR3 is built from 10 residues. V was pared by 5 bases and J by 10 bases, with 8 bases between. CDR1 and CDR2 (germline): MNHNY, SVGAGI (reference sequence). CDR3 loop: CASSVGGAFF. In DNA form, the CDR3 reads TGTGCCAGCAGTGTTGGTGGAGCTTTCTTT.

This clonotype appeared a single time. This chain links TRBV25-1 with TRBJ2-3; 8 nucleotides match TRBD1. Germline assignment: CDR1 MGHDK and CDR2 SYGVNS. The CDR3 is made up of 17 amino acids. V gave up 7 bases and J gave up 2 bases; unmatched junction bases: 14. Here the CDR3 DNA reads TGTGCCAGCACGGACAGGGCCCGACGGGGGCTCACAGATACGCAGTATTTT. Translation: CASTDRARRGLTDTQYF.

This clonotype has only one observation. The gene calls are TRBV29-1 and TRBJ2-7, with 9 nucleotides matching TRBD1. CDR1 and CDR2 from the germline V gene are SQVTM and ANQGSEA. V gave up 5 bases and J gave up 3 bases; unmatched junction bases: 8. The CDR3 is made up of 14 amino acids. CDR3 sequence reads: CSVSEGGQGYEQYF. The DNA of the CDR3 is TGCAGCGTTAGTGAAGGGGGACAGGGCTACGAGCAGTACTTC.

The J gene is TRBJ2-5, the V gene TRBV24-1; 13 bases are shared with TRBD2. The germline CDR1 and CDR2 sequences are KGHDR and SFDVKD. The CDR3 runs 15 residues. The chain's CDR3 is CANYGTSGTQETQYF. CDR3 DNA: TGTGCTAACTATGGGACTAGCGGGACACAAGAGACCCAGTACTTC.

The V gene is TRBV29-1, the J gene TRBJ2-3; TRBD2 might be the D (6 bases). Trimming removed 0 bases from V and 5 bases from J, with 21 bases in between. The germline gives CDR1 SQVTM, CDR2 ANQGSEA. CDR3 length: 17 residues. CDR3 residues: CSVEDSPLAWSVDTQYF. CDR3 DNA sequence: TGCAGCGTTGAAGATAGCCCTCTAGCGTGGTCGGTAGATACGCAGTATTTT.